This is a list of T cell receptor beta chains from one sample in a study of T cell changes during pregnancy in multiple sclerosis. The repertoire was sequenced with immunoSEQ multiplex PCR; TCRdb's copy has only in-frame clones and lacks some. The table includes tens of thousands of clones, over 85% detected once. The source was peripheral blood, collected in the first trimester of pregnancy. The receptors come from a female donor with multiple sclerosis, enrolled in a pregnancy study. Each CDR3 is given with its conserved first and last residue. The D gene is left open where the match is weak. A row's size may be missing; if present it is once, few, many or a size class.

V	J	size	D	DNA	CDR3
TRBV6-6	TRBJ1-3	NA	NA	TGTGCCAGCAGTTACCAGACAGGTGGAAACACCATATATTTT	CASSYQTGGNTIYF
TRBV16	TRBJ2-7	NA	NA	TGTGCCAGCACCTTGGCAGGGGAGCAGTACTTC	CASTLAGEQYF
TRBV7-2	TRBJ2-3	NA	NA	TGTGCCAGCAGCCGTTCTCCGGGCACAGATACGCAGTATTTT	CASSRSPGTDTQYF
TRBV14	TRBJ1-1	NA	TRBD1	TGTGCCAGCAGCCTTCGCCGGGACAGGAAGTTTTCGGGTACTGAAGCTTTCTTT	CASSLRRDRKFSGTEAFF
TRBV7-3	TRBJ1-2	NA	NA	TGTGCCAGCAGCGCTGGTGAGGGCTATGGCTACACCTTC	CASSAGEGYGYTF
TRBV28	TRBJ2-5	NA	TRBD2	TGTGCCAGCACCCTCGGGACTAGCGGTGAGACCCAGTACTTC	CASTLGTSGETQYF
TRBV4-1	TRBJ2-1	once	NA	TGCGCCAGCAGCAGTGGTCTGGGGAGCATTTTGGATGAGCAGTTCTTC	CASSSGLGSILDEQFF
TRBV10-3	TRBJ2-5	NA	TRBD1	TGTGCCATCAGTGAGTCCTTACAGGGGGAAGAGACCCAGTACTTC	CAISESLQGEETQYF
TRBV27	TRBJ2-5	NA	TRBD1	TGTGCCAGCAGTTTATACAGGGGGCAAGAGACCCAGTACTTC	CASSLYRGQETQYF
TRBV9	TRBJ1-1	NA	NA	TGTGCCAGCAGCGTAGGACTCCAGACTAATGAAGCTTTCTTT	CASSVGLQTNEAFF
TRBV6-4	TRBJ1-5	NA	NA	TGTGCCAGCAGCACCACACCGAGCAATCAGCCCCAGCATTTT	CASSTTPSNQPQHF
TRBV9	TRBJ2-7	NA	NA	TGTGCCAGCAGCGTAGGCACCGGCGAGCAGTACTTC	CASSVGTGEQYF
TRBV28	TRBJ2-7	NA	NA	TGTGCCAGCAGTTTCCCCCCGACGCGGGGAGGCTACGAGCAGTACTTC	CASSFPPTRGGYEQYF
TRBV5-1	TRBJ2-5	NA	NA	TGCGCCAGCAGCTTGGTGGCCGGGAGCCAAGAGACCCAGTACTTC	CASSLVAGSQETQYF
TRBV7-9	TRBJ1-2	NA	TRBD1	TGTGCCAGCAGCTTAGCGGGGACAGCTTATGGCTACACCTTC	CASSLAGTAYGYTF
TRBV7-2	TRBJ1-2	NA	NA	TGTGCCAGCAGCCCGGACGCGACCGGGGGCTATGGCTACACCTTC	CASSPDATGGYGYTF
TRBV18	TRBJ2-2	NA	NA	TGTGCCAGCTCACCCCGACAGACGGACACCGGGGAGCTGTTTTTT	CASSPRQTDTGELFF
TRBV30	TRBJ1-1	NA	TRBD1	TGTGCCTGCTCAGGGGGTTACACTGAAGCTTTCTTT	CACSGGYTEAFF
TRBV7-2	TRBJ1-4	once	NA	TGTGCCAGCAGCCCTGGCGGGAGCCTGGGGGGAAAACTGTTTTTT	CASSPGGSLGGKLFF
TRBV7-2	TRBJ1-4	once	TRBD1	TGTGCCAGCAGCCCGCCAGGGGGCGGCGTTGAAAAACTGTTTTTT	CASSPPGGGVEKLFF
TRBV4-2	TRBJ2-7	NA	NA	TGTGCCAGCAGCCAAGGGAGGGGTACGGGCTACGAGCAGTACTTC	CASSQGRGTGYEQYF
TRBV2	TRBJ1-2	NA	NA	TGTGCCAGCAAGAATGGAGACAGCTATGGCTACACCTTC	CASKNGDSYGYTF
TRBV5-4	TRBJ2-5	once	NA	TGTGCCAGCAGCTCAGAAGGGGGTGAGGAGACCCAGTACTTC	CASSSEGGEETQYF
TRBV30	TRBJ2-7	NA	NA	TGTGCCTGGAGTGTGGCAGGGGGGTACGAGCAGTACTTC	CAWSVAGGYEQYF
TRBV7-8	TRBJ1-1	NA	TRBD1	TGTGCCAGCAGCTTCCGGACAGGGCTGAACACTGAAGCTTTCTTT	CASSFRTGLNTEAFF
TRBV6-5	TRBJ1-2	NA	TRBD1	TGTGCCAGCAGGGCCGGGACAGACTATGGCTACACCTTC	CASRAGTDYGYTF
TRBV6-6	TRBJ1-2	NA	NA	TGTGCCAGCAGTTACCCGGGACTGTATGGCTACACCTTC	CASSYPGLYGYTF
TRBV19	TRBJ1-1	NA	TRBD1	TGTGCCACCAACCGGGGGCAGGGGGGCAGTGGGACTGAAGCTTTCTTT	CATNRGQGGSGTEAFF
TRBV7-9	TRBJ2-3	NA	TRBD2	TGTGCCAGTATTCCTAGCGGGAGCGCTGATACGCAGTATTTT	CASIPSGSADTQYF